Shown below are 8 T cell receptor beta chains from a single sample sequenced in a study of PD-L1 blockade in urothelial cancer. Repertoires were generated with immunoSEQ multiplex PCR, while TCRdb's copy carries only in-frame clones and drops some. Here the sample spans 60,000 to 85,000 clones, about nine tenths being singletons. Specimen: PBMCs, collected around atezolizumab (anti-PD-L1) treatment. All receptors derive from a woman in her 70s with urothelial cancer.

The chain couples TRBV7-8 to TRBJ2-1; the match to TRBD2 covers 11 bases. Germline CDR1 reads SGHVS; CDR2 reads FQNEAQ. The CDR3 has 17 amino acids. Trimming at V came to 1 base and at J to 2 bases, leaving 4 bases not matched to a gene. CDR3 nucleotide sequence: TGTGCCAGCAGCTTAGATCCGGGACTAGCGGCCTACAATGAGCAGTTCTTC. As protein: CASSLDPGLAAYNEQFF.

The genes are TRBV7-2 and TRBJ2-7; 8 nucleotides agree with TRBD1. This CDR3 is 17 amino acids long. With V trimmed by 2 bases and J by 5 bases, 14 bases remained unmatched. Germline V gene data show CDR1 as SGHTA and CDR2 as FQGNSA. The CDR3 DNA is TGTGCCAGCAGCTTAAGTGGAAGAGGACAGGGAATCCACGAGCAGTACTTC. It encodes CASSLSGRGQGIHEQYF.

The chain is built from TRBV18 and TRBJ1-5; TRBD1 matches at 7 bases. Germline V CDR1 and CDR2: KGHSH, LQKENI. The CDR3 is made up of 14 amino acids. After removal of 3 bases from V and 7 bases from J, the junction contained 6 bases not matched to a gene. The CDR3 DNA is TGTGCCAGCTCACCTGACAGGGTCGGACAGCCCCAGCATTTT. Amino acid sequence: CASSPDRVGQPQHF.

The genes are TRBV10-3 and TRBJ2-1, with 14 bases aligning to TRBD2. Germline CDR1 and CDR2: ENHRY and SYGVKD. The CDR3 consists of 18 residues. V gave up 6 bases and J gave up 0 bases; unmatched junction bases: 7. CDR3 coding DNA: TGTGCCATCAGAGGACTAGCGGGGGGAAAGAGCTCCTACAATGAGCAGTTCTTC. Translating gives CAIRGLAGGKSSYNEQFF.

V gene TRBV5-4 combines with J gene TRBJ2-1, with a weak D call TRBD1 (6 bases). The CDR3 length is 17 residues. The germline V gene encodes CDR1 SGHNT and CDR2 YYREEE (reference sequence). The ends were cut back, 7 bases at V and 4 bases at J, with 24 bases in the middle. The CDR3 is CASGSQGSLASYNEQFF. The DNA for the CDR3 is TGTGCCAGCGGATCACAGGGAAGTCTAGCCTCTTACAATGAGCAGTTCTTC. Full variable domain (missing parts from reference TRBV5-4 and TRBJ2-1): ETGVTQSPTHLIKTRGQQVTLRCSSQSGHNTVSWYQQALGQGPQFIFQYYREEENGRGNFPPRFSGLQFPNYSSELNVNALELDDSALYLCASGSQGSLASYNEQFFGPGTRLTVL.

V gene TRBV6-5 combines with J gene TRBJ2-5; D is undetermined. The CDR3 runs to 14 residues. Germline assignment: CDR1 MNHEY and CDR2 SVGAGI. V lost 2 bases, J lost 1 base, and 8 bases lay in between. Here the CDR3 reads CASSYDLGQETQYF. DNA of the CDR3: TGTGCCAGCAGTTACGATCTCGGCCAAGAGACCCAGTACTTC.

The chain couples TRBV6-4 to TRBJ2-7; unclear D gene. The CDR3 totals 16 residues. Germline V gene lookup returns CDR1 MRHNA and CDR2 SNTAGT. The ends were cut back, 5 bases at V and 0 bases at J, with 17 bases in the middle. The CDR3 protein is CASSPTSPQDSYEQYF. The CDR3 DNA follows: TGTGCCAGCAGTCCTACCTCCCCCCAGGACTCCTACGAGCAGTACTTC.

The rearrangement links TRBV15 to TRBJ2-3; D may be TRBD1 (6 bases). Germline loops: CDR1 LNHNV, CDR2 YYDKDF (reference sequence). Trimming took off 1 base at V and 5 bases at J, with 10 bases between the two ends. This CDR3 is 14 amino acids long. The CDR3 nucleotides read TGTGCCACCAGCAGAGGGGGGCACGGAGATACGCAGTATTTT. Translating gives CATSRGGHGDTQYF.